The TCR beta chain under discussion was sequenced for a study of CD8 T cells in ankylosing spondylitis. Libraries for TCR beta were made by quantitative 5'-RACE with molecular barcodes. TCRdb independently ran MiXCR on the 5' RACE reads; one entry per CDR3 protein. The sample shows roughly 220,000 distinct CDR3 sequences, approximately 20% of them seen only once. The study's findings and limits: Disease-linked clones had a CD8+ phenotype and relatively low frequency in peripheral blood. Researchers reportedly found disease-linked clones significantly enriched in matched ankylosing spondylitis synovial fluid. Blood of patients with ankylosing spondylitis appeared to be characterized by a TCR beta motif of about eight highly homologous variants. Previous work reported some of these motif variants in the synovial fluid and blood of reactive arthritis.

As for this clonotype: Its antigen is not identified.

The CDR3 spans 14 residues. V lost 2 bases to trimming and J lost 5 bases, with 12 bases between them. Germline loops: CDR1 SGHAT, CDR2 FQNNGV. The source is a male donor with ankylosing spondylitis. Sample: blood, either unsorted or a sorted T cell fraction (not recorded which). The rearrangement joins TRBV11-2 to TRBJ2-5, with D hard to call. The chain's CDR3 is CASSLSPIGETQYF. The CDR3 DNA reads TGTGCCAGCAGCTTAAGTCCAATAGGGGAGACCCAGTACTTC.